This TCR beta chain was sequenced for a study of shared clonotypes between healthy human individuals. At the level of the study: In total, the donors were a couple of women and a few men aged 18 to 49. Overall study results and limits: The study sampled only blood, and tissue repertoires likely differ. It was expected that sequencing depth would affect clonotype sharing among donors.

Sequencing used immunoSEQ multiplex PCR; TCRdb keeps in-frame clones, though not all of them. The data hold more than 900,000 clones, with about four fifths observed a single time. CD45RA-negative memory and CD45RA+ naive subsets were split from the CD4+ cells. Details on this clone: The target antigen is unknown.

CDR3 length: 15 residues. Per germline, CDR1 LNHDA and CDR2 SQIVND (reference sequence). J lost 11 bases, V lost 4 bases, and 14 bases had no gene match. Source material: memory CD4+ T cells from PBMCs. As for subset: CD45RA-negative fraction. The chain joins TRBV19 to TRBJ1-5, with 7 bases that match TRBD1. The receptor's source is a man younger than 35 in good health. Some clones in this sample may be carry-over from other donors' samples. The CDR3 here is CASSTNIPGQLSQHF. CDR3 sequence (DNA): TGTGCCAGTAGTACGAACATCCCGGGACAGTTATCCCAGCATTTT.